These 32 T cell receptor beta chains originate from one sample sequenced in a study of T cell responses to AZD1222 COVID-19 vaccine. Sequencing was performed with immunoSEQ multiplex PCR; in TCRdb, only in-frame clones are kept and a portion is missing. The table lists nearly 90,000 clones, roughly 88% of them singletons. Specimen: peripheral blood, collected on day 0 of MenACWY control vaccination. All receptors come from an adult in good health.

The chain links TRBV4-3 to TRBJ1-1; D gene unclear. V was trimmed by 0 bases and J by 1 base, leaving 12 bases between them. Germline V CDR1 and CDR2: LGHNA, YSLEER. CDR3 length: 16 residues. The CDR3 loop is CASSQDEVRGNTEAFF. DNA for the CDR3: TGCGCCAGCAGCCAAGATGAAGTGCGGGGGAACACTGAAGCTTTCTTT.

The CDR3 loop reads CASSILGGGSTGELFF. In DNA form, the CDR3 reads TGTGCCAGTAGTATATTAGGGGGCGGGAGTACCGGGGAGCTGTTTTTT. The gene calls are TRBV19 and TRBJ2-2; perhaps D is TRBD1 or TRBD2 (7 bases each). V was trimmed by 2 bases and J by 5 bases, leaving 15 bases between them. Looked up from germline, CDR1 is LNHDA and CDR2 is SQIVND (reference sequence). This CDR3 contains 16 residues.

This clone occurred a few times. The chain links TRBV12-3 or TRBV12-4 to TRBJ1-5, with 7 nucleotides matching TRBD1. Losses at the gene ends were 8 bases for V and 0 bases for J; bases not matched to a gene: 1. This CDR3 spans 13 amino acids. Here the CDR3 DNA reads TGTGCCAGCCAGGGGGATAGCAATCAGCCCCAGCATTTT. Translation: CASQGDSNQPQHF.

This chain uses TRBV6-1 with TRBJ1-1; the D gene is possibly TRBD1 (5 bases). The CDR3 contains 15 residues. Trimming removed 0 bases from V and 11 bases from J, with 19 bases in between. CDR1 MNHNS and CDR2 SASEGT come from the germline V gene. In DNA, the CDR3 is TGTGCCAGCAGTGAAGCGTTCTTAGGCGGCCGGGGCGCTTTCTTT. It yields the protein CASSEAFLGGRGAFF.

The chain employs TRBV5-1 and TRBJ2-2; 10 bases align to TRBD2. The CDR3 has 17 amino acids. J lost 0 bases, V lost 6 bases, and 8 bases had no gene match. Per germline, CDR1 SGHRS and CDR2 YFSETQ. The DNA of the CDR3 is TGCGCCAGCAAGGGTCCTAGCGGGGGATCGAACACCGGGGAGCTGTTTTTT. Protein sequence: CASKGPSGGSNTGELFF.

This chain uses TRBV27 with TRBJ2-3, with TRBD1 identical over 8 bases. From germline, CDR1 is MNHEY and CDR2 SMNVEV (reference sequence). The CDR3 runs 16 residues. Trimming took 5 bases from V and 1 from J; bases not matched to a gene: 8. CDR3 sequence: CASSTPTGAGTDTQYF. CDR3 coding DNA: TGTGCCAGCAGTACCCCGACAGGGGCGGGCACAGATACGCAGTATTTT.

This chain connects TRBV11-3 to TRBJ2-3; unclear D gene. The germline V gene has CDR1 SGHNT and CDR2 YENEEA. This CDR3 region has 15 residues. V dropped 5 bases and J dropped 2 bases, with 14 bases sitting between them. The CDR3 sequence is CASSPRATFTDTQYF. CDR3 in DNA: TGTGCCAGCAGCCCAAGGGCGACTTTCACAGATACGCAGTATTTT.

This chain uses TRBV30 with TRBJ1-5; D is unclear. This CDR3 spans 15 amino acids. CDR1 is GTSNPN, CDR2 SVGIG, per germline (reference sequence). The V and J ends lost 0 bases and 1 base respectively, with 10 bases between them. The CDR3 DNA reads TGTGCCTGGAGTGTCCCCGGAAGGAGCAATCAGCCCCAGCATTTT. Its translation is CAWSVPGRSNQPQHF.

This chain connects TRBV29-1 to TRBJ2-2; weak D call: TRBD2 (5 bases). With 6 bases removed from V and 6 bases from J, the gap between germline ends came to 14 bases. Germline CDR1 SQVTM, CDR2 ANQGSEA. CDR3 size: 13 residues. CDR3 bases: TGCAGCGTCCTCCGACACGGGGCCGGGGAGCTGTTTTTT. This gives the protein CSVLRHGAGELFF.

The CDR3 region has the DNA TGTGCTAGTGGTTTGGGGTCAGGGACACGGCAGCCCCAGCATTTT. Its translation is CASGLGSGTRQPQHF. The V call is TRBV12-5, the J call TRBJ1-5; TRBD1 might be the D (6 bases). CDR1 is LGHNT, CDR2 FRNRAP, per germline. The CDR3 contains 15 residues. Trimming cost V 1 base and J 7 bases, with 14 bases left between them. The full variable domain, completed using reference TRBV12-5 and TRBJ1-5, is DARVTQTPRHKVTEMGQEVTMRCQPILGHNTVFWYRQTMMQGLELLAYFRNRAPLDDSGMPKDRFSAEMPDATLATLKIQPSEPRDSAVYFCASGLGSGTRQPQHFGDGTRLSIL.

V and J are TRBV6-1 and TRBJ2-2; 8 nucleotides match TRBD2. The V gene end was trimmed by 2 bases and the J gene end by 1 base; junction bases not matched to a gene: 0. The CDR3 extends over 15 amino acids. Per germline, CDR1 MNHNS and CDR2 SASEGT. The CDR3 is CASSELAGNTGELFF. The CDR3, as DNA: TGTGCCAGCAGTGAACTAGCGGGGAACACCGGGGAGCTGTTTTTT.

The V call is TRBV5-4, the J call TRBJ2-3; 12 bases line up with TRBD1. The CDR3 is made up of 16 amino acids. Germline values: CDR1 SGHNT, CDR2 YYREEE (reference sequence). V lost 2 bases, J lost 4 bases, and 5 bases stayed unmatched. The CDR3 loop is CASSLRGQGAADTQYF. CDR3 sequence (DNA): TGTGCCAGCAGCTTAAGGGGACAGGGGGCCGCAGATACGCAGTATTTT.

This chain joins TRBV5-1 and TRBJ1-1, with 7 positions matching TRBD1. V lost 5 bases to trimming and J lost 3 bases; unmatched junction nucleotides: 7. This CDR3 is 14 amino acids long. Per germline, CDR1 SGHRS and CDR2 YFSETQ. The CDR3 DNA follows: TGCGCCAGCAGTCGACAGGGTCAGGACACTGAAGCTTTCTTT. Protein: CASSRQGQDTEAFF.

The J gene is TRBJ2-2, the V gene TRBV19, with D possibly being TRBD1 or TRBD2 (5 bases each). The CDR3 is 14 residues long. Germline loops: CDR1 LNHDA, CDR2 SQIVND (reference sequence). The V end was cut by 3 bases, the J end by 7 bases, with 12 bases between. The CDR3 region has the DNA TGTGCCAGTAGTATCCGGGACGCCAGCGGGGAGCTGTTTTTT. This translates into CASSIRDASGELFF.

The table lists this clone with a count of one. This may be a read error, as it is one base from a much larger clone. The chain links TRBV19 to TRBJ1-2, with D tentatively TRBD1 (6 bases). In germline, CDR1 is LNHDA, CDR2 SQIVND (reference sequence). This CDR3 spans 14 amino acids. The CDR3 region is CASSIDLQGNGYIF. For the CDR3, the DNA is TGTGCCAGTAGTATAGATCTTCAGGGGAACGGCTACATCTTC.

This clone appeared a single time. The chain links TRBV28 to TRBJ1-1; a possible D gene is TRBD1 (5 bases). The CDR3 loop spans 15 amino acids. V dropped 3 bases and J dropped 5 bases, with 16 bases sitting between them. Germline CDR1 MDHEN, CDR2 SYDVKM. The CDR3 protein is CASSFRGRDGTEAFF. CDR3 bases: TGTGCCAGCAGTTTTCGCGGCAGGGATGGGACTGAAGCTTTCTTT.

The CDR3 region is CASSLEARRENTEAFF. CDR3 nucleotide sequence: TGCGCCAGCAGCTTGGAGGCCCGCAGGGAGAACACTGAAGCTTTCTTT. The chain employs TRBV5-1 and TRBJ1-1, with D possibly matching TRBD1 (5 bases). V gave up 0 bases and J gave up 1 base, with 13 bases separating them. Germline loops: CDR1 SGHRS, CDR2 YFSETQ. This CDR3 spans 16 amino acids.

This rearrangement joins TRBV30 to TRBJ1-1; D gene ambiguous. The V end lost 4 bases, the J end lost 1 base, and 10 bases lay between the germline ends. Germline loops: CDR1 GTSNPN, CDR2 SVGIG (reference sequence). This CDR3 region has 13 residues. The CDR3 region has the DNA TGTGCCTGGAATCAGGACCAGAACACTGAAGCTTTCTTT. It yields the protein CAWNQDQNTEAFF.

The chain recombines TRBV29-1 with TRBJ2-1; TRBD2 matches at 8 bases. CDR1 is SQVTM, CDR2 ANQGSEA, per germline. The CDR3 is made up of 13 amino acids. The V segment lost 3 bases and the J segment 5 bases; nucleotides outside the gene matches: 3. CDR3 residues: CSVDSGGNNEQFF. For the CDR3, the DNA is TGCAGCGTTGACAGCGGGGGAAACAATGAGCAGTTCTTC.

The CDR3 DNA sequence: TGTGCCAGCAGTGAAAGGGAGACCCAGTACTTC. Translating it yields CASSERETQYF. The genes are TRBV2 and TRBJ2-5; no clear D gene. V was cut by 2 bases and J by 5 bases, with 3 bases left in between. The CDR3 is 11 residues long. CDR1 is SNHLY, CDR2 FYNNEI, per germline.

V usage is TRBV7-9 and J usage is TRBJ2-3, with D maybe TRBD1 (7 bases). In germline, CDR1 is SEHNR, CDR2 FQNEAQ (reference sequence). This CDR3 is 16 amino acids long. V was shortened by 5 bases and J by 5 bases, with 20 bases between the two germline ends. The CDR3 coding sequence is TGTGCCAGCAGCGCATACAGGGGAGGTGAGATAGATACGCAGTATTTT. Its protein is CASSAYRGGEIDTQYF. The full variable domain, with the rest looked up from reference TRBV7-9 and TRBJ2-3, is DTGVSQNPRHKITKRGQNVTFRCDPISEHNRLYWYRQTLGQGPEFLTYFQNEAQLEKSRLLSDRFSAERPKGSFSTLEIQRTEQGDSAMYLCASSAYRGGEIDTQYFGPGTRLTVL.

This sequence joins TRBV6-5 and TRBJ2-1; 7 nucleotides agree with TRBD1. Germline CDR1 reads MNHEY; CDR2 reads SVGAGI. V trimming: 0 bases; J trimming: 10 bases; junction bases outside the gene matches: 6. The CDR3 contains 14 residues. CDR3 DNA sequence: TGTGCCAGCAGTTACTCGCGACAGGGTGGAGAGCAGTTCTTC. Residues: CASSYSRQGGEQFF.

This clone was counted once. V is TRBV14 and J is TRBJ1-1; D gene uncertain. From germline, CDR1 is SGHDN and CDR2 FVKESK. The CDR3 length is 13 residues. Trimming stripped 0 bases from V and 6 bases from J, with 8 bases between. The chain's CDR3 is CASSQDQFSEAFF. In nucleotides, the CDR3 is TGTGCCAGCAGCCAAGATCAGTTTTCTGAAGCTTTCTTT.

The genes are TRBV20-1 and TRBJ2-2; 7 bases agree with TRBD2. J was trimmed by 10 bases and V by 5 bases; bases with no gene match: 4. Germline V gene sequence: CDR1 DFQATT, CDR2 SNEGSKA (reference sequence). This CDR3 spans 11 amino acids. CDR3 loop: CSAPAGVELFF. As DNA, the CDR3 is TGCAGTGCTCCGGCGGGGGTGGAGCTGTTTTTT.

This clone was counted once. V and J are TRBV4-2 and TRBJ1-5, with D perhaps TRBD1 (6 bases). Germline CDR1 reads LGHNA; CDR2 reads YNFKEQ. The length of the CDR3 is 18 residues. The V and J ends lost 0 bases and 0 bases respectively, with 15 bases between them. The CDR3 region has the DNA TGTGCCAGCAGCCAAGATAATGCGGACAGTCATAGCAATCAGCCCCAGCATTTT. Residues: CASSQDNADSHSNQPQHF.

The gene calls are TRBV7-2 and TRBJ1-1; D unclear. This CDR3 has 14 residues. The V and J ends lost 2 bases and 0 bases respectively, with 7 bases between them. Looked up from germline, CDR1 is SGHTA and CDR2 is FQGNSA. The CDR3 here is CASSLFPMNTEAFF. The DNA of the CDR3 is TGTGCCAGCAGCTTATTCCCGATGAACACTGAAGCTTTCTTT.

The CDR3 DNA follows: TGCGCCAGCAGCTTGGACCGGACAGGGGTCAACACCGGGGAGCTGTTTTTT. This gives the protein CASSLDRTGVNTGELFF. The chain links TRBV5-1 to TRBJ2-2; 9 nucleotides match TRBD1. Looked up from germline, CDR1 is SGHRS and CDR2 is YFSETQ. The V segment lost 0 bases and the J segment 2 bases; nucleotides outside the gene matches: 5. The CDR3 is made up of 17 amino acids.

This chain joins TRBV6-5 and TRBJ1-4; perhaps TRBD1 as D (6 bases). Trimming stripped 5 bases from V and 7 bases from J, with 17 bases between. Germline V gives CDR1 MNHEY, CDR2 SVGAGI. This CDR3 is 15 amino acids long. The CDR3 nucleotides read TGTGCCAGCAGTCCACGACAGGCGTTACGTGAAAAACTGTTTTTT. Amino acid sequence: CASSPRQALREKLFF.

The chain carries TRBV6-1 and TRBJ1-2; TRBD1 is a possible D gene (6 bases). V was clipped by 1 base and J by 7 bases, with 10 bases between them. This CDR3 comprises 13 residues. CDR1 and CDR2 (germline): MNHNS, SASEGT. The CDR3 sequence is CASSEEGGSGYTF. The CDR3 DNA is TGTGCCAGCAGTGAAGAGGGGGGAAGTGGCTACACCTTC.

The rearrangement joins TRBV28 to TRBJ1-5; no clear D. From germline, CDR1 is MDHEN and CDR2 SYDVKM. Trimming cost V 5 bases and J 6 bases, with 17 bases left between them. CDR3 length: 15 amino acids. The CDR3 nucleotides are TGTGCCAGCAGTCTCTCTCAGGCCTCCCTTCAGCCCCAGCATTTT. Translation: CASSLSQASLQPQHF.

This chain connects TRBV11-2 to TRBJ2-3; 12 bases match TRBD1. The junction had 5 bases not matched to a gene; V was cut back by 4 bases and J by 3 bases. Germline CDR1 is SGHAT and CDR2 is FQNNGV. This CDR3 has 16 residues. The CDR3 is CASSSGDRGRTDTQYF. CDR3 DNA: TGTGCCAGCAGCTCAGGGGACAGGGGGCGGACAGATACGCAGTATTTT.

The chain has TRBV6-2 or TRBV6-3 and TRBJ2-3, with D tentatively TRBD1 (6 bases). Trimming removed 5 bases at V and 1 base at J, with 10 bases between. This CDR3 has 14 residues. Germline CDR1 is MNHEY and CDR2 is SVGEGT. The DNA of the CDR3 is TGTGCCAGCAGTGACCGACAGGGCACAGATACGCAGTATTTT. It yields the protein CASSDRQGTDTQYF.